Detailed here is one TCR beta chain. This entry comes from a study of blood T cell repertoires in COVID-19. The overall study: Sites across the United States, Italy and Spain contributed samples from acute and convalescent COVID-19. From T cells, B-cell-depleted T cells, or PBMCs came the material, which was cDNA or gDNA.

Trimming took 4 bases from V and 6 from J, leaving 24 bases between them. The CDR3 spans 18 residues. Germline V gene sequence: CDR1 SNHLY, CDR2 FYNNEI. In the authors' workflow: Amplification of reference gene primers provided the estimated nucleated cell counts. Libraries were prepared by immunoSEQ multiplex PCR; TCRdb keeps only in-frame clonotypes and omits some of them. V, J and clone size reflect that table, while D and trimming were determined from the DNA. The profile shows about 29,000 clones, about three quarters of them singletons. This sequence was found in a woman aged 65 to 85 with active or convalescent COVID-19. The rearrangement links TRBV2 to TRBJ2-2; D might be TRBD2 (6 bases). Sample: peripheral blood. The CDR3 DNA sequence: TGTGCCAGCAGTGCCTCAGCCCGACTAGGATTCAGCGCCGGGGAGCTGTTTTTT. This sequence encodes CASSASARLGFSAGELFF.